The clone carrying this TCR beta chain turned up a few times. Its antigen is as yet unknown. The germline gives CDR1 MGHDK, CDR2 SYGVNS. CDR3 length: 13 amino acids. V was shortened by 5 bases and J by 2 bases, with 9 bases between the two germline ends. These data are taken from a study of response to subunit inactivated influenza vaccine. The study, taken as a whole, reports: Few new T cells, the authors suggested, are recruited by each seasonal influenza vaccination.

TCRdb used MiXCR to reprocess the RT-PCR reads, holding one entry per CDR3 protein. Altogether 500,000 to 650,000 distinct CDR3 sequences are present, 7.5% to 8.5% being singletons, with the ten largest covering 13%. The chain joins TRBV25-1 to TRBJ2-5, with no clear D. The receptor was derived from a man aged 50 to 69 who received an inactivated influenza vaccine. The material sequenced was PBMCs from blood, taken around 25 months after vaccination. The DNA for the CDR3 is TGTGCCAGCAGTTGGCGGAGACAAGAGACCCAGTACTTC. This codes for CASSWRRQETQYF.